This is a list of T cell receptor beta chains from one sample in a study of CD8+ T cells in alopecia areata. The table came from immunoSEQ multiplex PCR; TCRdb's copy has only in-frame clones and leaves some out. Among about 180,000 clones listed, about half were seen once. The sample here was CD8+ T cells sorted from blood, taken at week 52, from a patient treated with tofacitinib. The receptors were sampled from a human donor with alopecia areata. CDR3s include the opening cysteine and the closing phenylalanine or tryptophan. The D gene is left open where the match is weak. Size tells how often a clone was seen (once, few, many) or the class of an expanded clone, and some rows leave it out.

TGTGCCAGCAGCATGGACAGGGGAGGCAATTCACCCCTCCACTTT	CASSMDRGGNSPLHF	TRBV7-6	TRBJ1-6	once	TRBD1
TGTGCCAGCAGCCGAGGCGGGGCAGATACGCAGTATTTT	CASSRGGADTQYF	TRBV14	TRBJ2-3	few	-
TGTGCCAGCAGCCTGGGGGGTTTCACTGAAGCTTTCTTT	CASSLGGFTEAFF	TRBV27	TRBJ1-1	-	-
TGCGCCAGCAGCTTGGCCCAGGGGAGGAACACTGAAGCTTTCTTT	CASSLAQGRNTEAFF	TRBV5-1	TRBJ1-1	-	-
TGTGCCAGCAACCGACAGGGTGGAGTTACTGAAGCTTTCTTT	CASNRQGGVTEAFF	TRBV27	TRBJ1-1	few	TRBD1
TGTGCCAGTAGTAGCTATGGGAGCACCGGGGAGCTGTTTTTT	CASSSYGSTGELFF	TRBV19	TRBJ2-2	-	-
TGTGCCAGCAGTGCAGGAGAATCAGATACGCAGTATTTT	CASSAGESDTQYF	TRBV6-5	TRBJ2-3	-	-
TGTGCCAGCAGTTACTCGGAGGGATACGAGCAGTACTTC	CASSYSEGYEQYF	TRBV6-5	TRBJ2-7	few	-
TGTGCCACCAGCACCCGACAGGGGGTAACCTACGAGCAGTACTTC	CATSTRQGVTYEQYF	TRBV15	TRBJ2-7	-	TRBD1
TGTGCCAGCAGGGGACGGTGGGATTCACCCCTCCACTTT	CASRGRWDSPLHF	TRBV7-8	TRBJ1-6	once	-
TGTGCCAGCAGCTTAGGGGGACGGTCACCCCTCCACTTT	CASSLGGRSPLHF	TRBV13	TRBJ1-6	few	-
TGCAGCGTGAAACAGGGCAATATGCGCGACGAGCAGTACTTC	CSVKQGNMRDEQYF	TRBV29-1	TRBJ2-7	-	-
TGTGCCTGGAGAACTTGGTCCTATGGCTACACCTTC	CAWRTWSYGYTF	TRBV30	TRBJ1-2	-	-
TGTGCCAGCAGCGTAGGGGTTAGCGGGGTCACAGATACGCAGTATTTT	CASSVGVSGVTDTQYF	TRBV9	TRBJ2-3	few	TRBD2
TGTGCCAGCAGTCCTCCGGGACTAGAACCCTACGAGCAGTACTTC	CASSPPGLEPYEQYF	TRBV14	TRBJ2-7	few	TRBD2
TGTGCCAGCAGCTTCGGTGGATTTAACTATGGCTACACCTTC	CASSFGGFNYGYTF	TRBV7-2	TRBJ1-2	-	-
TGTGCCACCAGCAGAGAGGGGATAGGCACACCCCTCCACTTT	CATSREGIGTPLHF	TRBV15	TRBJ1-6	-	-
TGTGCCAGCAGTTACGGGGGGGCAACCTACAATGAGCAGTTCTTC	CASSYGGATYNEQFF	TRBV6-5	TRBJ2-1	-	-
TGTGCCACCAGCAGAGAACGGGAGTATTTT	CATSREREYF	TRBV15	TRBJ2-3	few	-
TGTGCCAGCAGTTACCTCGAGCCGGACACTGAAGCTTTCTTT	CASSYLEPDTEAFF	TRBV2	TRBJ1-1	-	-
TGTGCCAGCTCCGGGACAGGGCACTACGAGCAGTACTTC	CASSGTGHYEQYF	TRBV7-9	TRBJ2-7	-	TRBD1
TGTGCCAGCAGCTTCTCTGGGGGTAGGTACGAGCAGTACTTC	CASSFSGGRYEQYF	TRBV13	TRBJ2-7	few	-
TGTGCCAGCAGCCTGGGACTAGCGGGATATTACAATGAGCAGTTCTTC	CASSLGLAGYYNEQFF	TRBV5-6	TRBJ2-1	-	TRBD2
TGCAGCGTTGGGTGGCAGGGGGATGAAAAACTGTTTTTT	CSVGWQGDEKLFF	TRBV29-1	TRBJ1-4	-	TRBD1
TGTGCCAGCAGTTTACGGGGCAACAATCAGCCCCAGCATTTT	CASSLRGNNQPQHF	TRBV27	TRBJ1-5	-	-
TGTGCCAGCAGGGCCGGCAATCAGCCCCAGCATTTT	CASRAGNQPQHF	TRBV27	TRBJ1-5	-	-
TGCAGCGTCCCACAGGGGGCCGCCTATGGCTACACCTTC	CSVPQGAAYGYTF	TRBV29-1	TRBJ1-2	-	TRBD1
TGTGCCAGCAGTTACTCTGGCACCTCCTACGAGCAGTACTTC	CASSYSGTSYEQYF	TRBV6-5	TRBJ2-7	-	-
TGTGCCAGCAGCTTCGTGAACAATGAGCAGTTCTTC	CASSFVNNEQFF	TRBV7-2	TRBJ2-1	-	-
TGTGCCTGGATTCCAACAGGGGGACGTGGCTCCTACGAGCAGTACTTC	CAWIPTGGRGSYEQYF	TRBV30	TRBJ2-7	-	TRBD1
TGTGCCAGCAGTTACAGGGGTGGCAATCAGCCCCAGCATTTT	CASSYRGGNQPQHF	TRBV27	TRBJ1-5	-	TRBD1
TGTGCCAGCACGAAGACCGGGACGGGCAACACCGGGGAGCTGTTTTTT	CASTKTGTGNTGELFF	TRBV2	TRBJ2-2	-	-
TGCAGTGCCCGAAAGATTTACGAGCAGTACTTC	CSARKIYEQYF	TRBV20-1	TRBJ2-7	-	-
TGTGCCAGCAGTTTCCTAGCGGGAGCTAGCACAGATACGCAGTATTTT	CASSFLAGASTDTQYF	TRBV27	TRBJ2-3	few	TRBD2
TGCACCAGGGCAGATTATGGCTACACCTTC	CTRADYGYTF	TRBV1	TRBJ1-2	-	-
TGTGCCAGCAATCAGGGTGCCACCGGGGAGCTGTTTTTT	CASNQGATGELFF	TRBV19	TRBJ2-2	-	-
TGCGCCAGCAGCCAAGACCTTGCGGGGGGGGAGGCAGATACGCAGTATTTT	CASSQDLAGGEADTQYF	TRBV4-1	TRBJ2-3	few	TRBD2
TGTGCCTGGAGTCTAGGCAGGGGGGAGACCCAGTACTTC	CAWSLGRGETQYF	TRBV30	TRBJ2-5	-	TRBD1
TGTGCCAGTAGTAGGGACAGCTACAATGAGCAGTTCTTC	CASSRDSYNEQFF	TRBV19	TRBJ2-1	-	TRBD1
TGTGCCAGCAGTGACCCGGCCGGGGCTACCCCTGAAAAACTGTTTTTT	CASSDPAGATPEKLFF	TRBV25-1	TRBJ1-4	few	-
TGTGCCAGCAGCTTAGACAGGGGTACTGAAGCTTTCTTT	CASSLDRGTEAFF	TRBV7-2	TRBJ1-1	-	TRBD1
TGTGCCATCAGACTAGCGGGGGCGCATGACACAGATACGCAGTATTTT	CAIRLAGAHDTDTQYF	TRBV10-3	TRBJ2-3	-	TRBD2
TGCGCCAGCAGAAGCAGACAGGGGCTCTCAATGAACACTGAAGCTTTCTTT	CASRSRQGLSMNTEAFF	TRBV5-1	TRBJ1-1	few	TRBD1
TGTGCCATCAGTGAGTCGATCCCTCGGGAGGTCGCCGGGGAGCTGTTTTTT	CAISESIPREVAGELFF	TRBV10-3	TRBJ2-2	-	TRBD2
TGTGCCAGCAGACCGACAGGGACTAATTCACCCCTCCACTTT	CASRPTGTNSPLHF	TRBV5-6	TRBJ1-6	-	TRBD1
TGTGCCAGCAGCTTGCGGGACAGAACCTACGAGCAGTACTTC	CASSLRDRTYEQYF	TRBV5-4	TRBJ2-7	-	TRBD1
TGTGCCAGCAGCCTTATAGCGGGGGGTGAGTCCTACAATGAGCAGTTCTTC	CASSLIAGGESYNEQFF	TRBV4-2	TRBJ2-1	-	TRBD2
TGTGCCAACCACCCGGGACAGTCCTACAATGAGCAGTTCTTC	CANHPGQSYNEQFF	TRBV9	TRBJ2-1	-	TRBD1
TGTGCCAGCAGCTTGGCGGAAGCAGGGGGGGTGAATGGCTACACCTTC	CASSLAEAGGVNGYTF	TRBV5-6	TRBJ1-2	-	TRBD1
TGTGCCAGCAGCGTAGCAGGACATAGCAATCAGCCCCAGCATTTT	CASSVAGHSNQPQHF	TRBV9	TRBJ1-5	-	-